The next 13 T cell receptor beta chains were all read from a single sample in a study of cytomegalovirus exposure and HLA in healthy donors. The PCR had 60 Vbeta and 13 Jbeta primers. Data came from immunoSEQ multiplex PCR; TCRdb stores just in-frame clones and leaves some out. The repertoire consists of 110,000 or so clones, with 65% to 90% occurring once and the leading ten covering around 2.2%. Input material: PBMCs. These receptors were obtained from a woman aged 40 to 50 in good health and CMV-seronegative.

The rearrangement uses TRBV19 and TRBJ1-1; a weak D match, TRBD1 (6 bases). Trimming removed 3 bases from V and 0 bases from J, with 17 bases in between. CDR3 length: 17 amino acids. CDR1 is LNHDA, CDR2 SQIVND, per germline (reference sequence). The CDR3 protein is CASSIRRQARVNTEAFF. The CDR3 DNA follows: TGTGCCAGTAGTATTCGTCGACAGGCCCGGGTGAACACTGAAGCTTTCTTT.

The CDR3 sequence is CASSQDQSYEQYF. In DNA, the CDR3 is TGCGCCAGCAGCCAAGATCAATCCTACGAGCAGTACTTC. V usage is TRBV4-3 and J usage is TRBJ2-7; D ambiguous. Germline CDR1 reads LGHNA; CDR2 reads YSLEER. Trimming cost V 0 bases and J 1 base, with 4 bases left between them. The CDR3 length is 13 residues.

This rearrangement joins TRBV6-6 to TRBJ1-1; 7 bases line up with TRBD1. The germline V gene encodes CDR1 MNHNY and CDR2 SVGAGI (reference sequence). J lost 2 bases, V lost 8 bases, and 8 bases had no gene match. The CDR3 sequence is 14 residues long. In DNA form, the CDR3 reads TGTGCCAGCTCCCAAGCAGGGGGAAACACTGAAGCTTTCTTT. This codes for CASSQAGGNTEAFF.

The rearrangement joins TRBV7-2 to TRBJ1-1, with TRBD1 identical over 10 bases. CDR3 length: 13 amino acids. The germline CDR1 and CDR2 sequences are SGHTA and FQGNSA. J was trimmed by 10 bases and V by 5 bases; bases with no gene match: 7. The CDR3 coding sequence is TGTGCCAGCAGCGGACAGGGGGAAAGGGTAGCTTTCTTT. Residues: CASSGQGERVAFF. Drawing the rest from reference TRBV7-2 and TRBJ1-1, the complete variable domain is GAGVSQSPSNKVTEKGKDVELRCDPISGHTALYWYRQSLGQGLEFLIYFQGNSAPDKSGLPSDRFSAERTGGSVSTLTIQRTQQEDSAVYLCASSGQGERVAFFGQGTRLTVV.

This clone was counted a few times. V gene TRBV2 combines with J gene TRBJ2-2, with D perhaps TRBD1 (5 bases). Germline CDR1 SNHLY, CDR2 FYNNEI. Trimming pared 4 bases from V and 6 bases from J, leaving 12 bases between. The CDR3 runs to 14 residues. The CDR3 region is CASSAEGVPGELFF. CDR3 DNA: TGTGCCAGCAGTGCGGAAGGGGTTCCCGGGGAGCTGTTTTTT.

The chain has TRBV13 and TRBJ2-7; 11 bases agree with TRBD1. The CDR3 sequence is 15 residues long. With 5 bases clipped from V and 3 bases from J, the junction kept 6 bases outside the gene matches. Germline V CDR1 and CDR2: PRHDT, FYEKMQ (reference sequence). The DNA of the CDR3 is TGTGCCAGCAGCCCATTGGGACAGGGGGACTACGAGCAGTACTTC. Its protein product is CASSPLGQGDYEQYF.

On this clone: Relative to the germline gene, one junction end is altered; a read error may explain this. The chain has TRBV7-9 and TRBJ1-5; a possible D gene is TRBD1 (6 bases). In germline, CDR1 is SEHNR, CDR2 FQNEAQ (reference sequence). The CDR3 sequence is 17 residues long. CDR3 in amino acids: CSSSLGRGDYSNQPQHF. CDR3 nucleotide sequence: TGTTCCAGCAGCTTAGGCAGGGGCGATTATAGCAATCAGCCCCAGCATTTT.

This clone was counted a single time. The chain carries TRBV7-3 and TRBJ2-3; 9 bases are shared with TRBD1. Germline CDR1 and CDR2: SGHTA and FQGTGA. The CDR3 is 17 amino acids. J gave up 6 bases and V 5 bases, and 15 bases lay outside the gene matches. The CDR3 region is CASSQERGTGRGDTQYF. The CDR3 DNA follows: TGTGCCAGCAGCCAAGAAAGGGGGACAGGGAGAGGGGATACGCAGTATTTT.

The V gene is TRBV19, the J gene TRBJ1-2; the D gene is possibly TRBD1 (5 bases). The CDR3 extends over 15 amino acids. Germline CDR1 LNHDA, CDR2 SQIVND (reference sequence). V lost 2 bases to trimming and J lost 4 bases, with 14 bases between them. CDR3 region: CASSIRQSTIYGYTF. The DNA for the CDR3 is TGTGCCAGTAGTATACGACAGTCAACTATCTATGGCTACACCTTC.

The rearrangement uses TRBV6-6 and TRBJ1-1, with 8 bases that match TRBD1. Germline values: CDR1 MNHNY, CDR2 SVGAGI (reference sequence). This CDR3 has 15 amino acids. After removal of 5 bases from V and 2 bases from J, the junction contained 7 bases not matched to a gene. The DNA of the CDR3 is TGTGCCAGCAGTAACGAACAGGGGGGAAACACTGAAGCTTTCTTT. Its protein product is CASSNEQGGNTEAFF.

Of note for this clone: Additional DNA sequences in this sample encode the identical CDR3. The chain is built from TRBV9 and TRBJ1-1; TRBD1 is a possible D gene (5 bases). Germline CDR1 is SGDLS and CDR2 is YYNGEE. The length of the CDR3 is 13 residues. The V and J ends lost 3 bases and 2 bases respectively, with 8 bases between them. The CDR3 bases are TGTGCCAGCAGCGGAGACAGAAACACTGAAGCTTTCTTT. Its protein is CASSGDRNTEAFF. The full variable domain, with the rest looked up from reference TRBV9 and TRBJ1-1, is DSGVTQTPKHLITATGQRVTLRCSPRSGDLSVYWYQQSLDQGLQFLIQYYNGEERAKGNILERFSAQQFPDLHSELNLSSLELGDSALYFCASSGDRNTEAFFGQGTRLTVV.

This chain links TRBV5-4 with TRBJ1-2, with D possibly being TRBD1 (6 bases). This CDR3 spans 15 amino acids. Trimming took off 4 bases at V and 4 bases at J, with 17 bases between the two ends. CDR1 and CDR2 from the germline V gene are SGHNT and YYREEE (reference sequence). CDR3 sequence: CASSQRTVNLYGYTF. The CDR3 DNA sequence: TGTGCCAGCAGCCAGCGGACAGTGAATCTCTATGGCTACACCTTC. The complete variable domain, with remaining parts taken from reference TRBV5-4 and TRBJ1-2, reads ETGVTQSPTHLIKTRGQQVTLRCSSQSGHNTVSWYQQALGQGPQFIFQYYREEENGRGNFPPRFSGLQFPNYSSELNVNALELDDSALYLCASSQRTVNLYGYTFGSGTRLTVV.

This clone came up a few times. The chain uses TRBV6-1 and TRBJ1-1; no clear D gene. The germline V gene has CDR1 MNHNS and CDR2 SASEGT. Trimming pared 3 bases from V and 1 base from J, leaving 15 bases between. This CDR3 contains 16 residues. CDR3 DNA sequence: TGTGCCAGCAGTGACCATCTGGGGAGGAAGAACACTGAAGCTTTCTTT. This sequence encodes CASSDHLGRKNTEAFF.